Listed here are 32 T cell receptor beta chains from one sample, sequenced in a study of blood T cell repertoires in COVID-19. TCRdb's copy holds only in-frame clones and misses some; the assay was immunoSEQ multiplex PCR. The sample shows fewer than 150,000 clones, roughly 86% of them seen only once. The sequencing input was peripheral blood. These receptors all stem from a woman aged 55-69 years with acute or convalescent COVID-19.

The chain recombines TRBV6-5 with TRBJ2-1; D might be TRBD2 (7 bases). CDR1 and CDR2 from the germline V gene are MNHEY and SVGAGI. Between the trimmed V and J ends, which lost 6 bases and 1 base, there was a span of 13 bases. The CDR3 extends over 15 amino acids. The CDR3 loop reads CASRVRGGSYNEQFF. CDR3 in DNA: TGTGCCAGCAGGGTTAGGGGGGGGTCCTACAATGAGCAGTTCTTC.

The chain employs TRBV3-1 (or the pseudogene TRBV3-2) and TRBJ2-1; the D is unclear. V lost 0 bases to trimming and J lost 3 bases, with 9 bases between them. The germline CDR1 and CDR2 sequences are LGHDT and YNNKEL (reference sequence). This CDR3 comprises 15 residues. The CDR3: CASSQDARFYNEQFF. In nucleotides, the CDR3 is TGTGCCAGCAGCCAAGATGCCAGGTTCTACAATGAGCAGTTCTTC.

The chain has TRBV5-1 and TRBJ1-6; D is unclear. Germline lookup yields CDR1 SGHRS and CDR2 YFSETQ. Between the trimmed V and J ends, which lost 4 bases and 7 bases, there was a span of 9 bases. The CDR3 totals 13 residues. DNA of the CDR3: TGCGCCAGCAGCACCGAGAGCAATTCACCCCTCCACTTT. Its translation: CASSTESNSPLHF.

This rearrangement joins TRBV6-5 to TRBJ1-2; the match to TRBD1 covers 8 bases. V lost 5 bases, J lost 8 bases, and 7 bases stayed unmatched. Germline loops: CDR1 MNHEY, CDR2 SVGAGI. This CDR3 spans 13 amino acids. The CDR3 bases are TGTGCCAGCAGTCCGACAGGGGTGAGGGGCTACACCTTC. Translated, it gives CASSPTGVRGYTF.

The gene calls are TRBV12-5 and TRBJ2-2, with 7 bases lining up with TRBD1. The V and J ends lost 2 bases and 5 bases, in that order; junction bases with no gene match: 5. This CDR3 has 15 amino acids. Germline values: CDR1 LGHNT, CDR2 FRNRAP. The CDR3 region is CASGLTTGLTGELFF. The CDR3, as DNA: TGTGCTAGTGGTTTGACGACAGGGTTAACCGGGGAGCTGTTTTTT.

V gene TRBV30 combines with J gene TRBJ2-3, with 8 bases matching TRBD2. This CDR3 is built from 14 residues. Germline V gene lookup returns CDR1 GTSNPN and CDR2 SVGIG (reference sequence). Trimming took 6 bases from V and 1 from J; bases not matched to a gene: 6. The CDR3 DNA follows: TGTGCCTGTCACGGTAGCGGGGGCACAGATACGCAGTATTTT. Residues: CACHGSGGTDTQYF.

The gene calls are TRBV19 and TRBJ2-1; 8 bases agree with TRBD2. The V gene's germline CDR1 is LNHDA and CDR2 SQIVND (reference sequence). The CDR3 contains 17 residues. With V trimmed by 0 bases and J by 4 bases, 8 bases remained unmatched. The CDR3: CASSIDPSGSSYNEQFF. The CDR3 DNA follows: TGTGCCAGTAGTATAGACCCCAGCGGGAGCTCTTACAATGAGCAGTTCTTC. Based on the CDR3 plus reference TRBV19 and TRBJ2-1, the full variable domain is DGGITQSPKYLFRKEGQNVTLSCEQNLNHDAMYWYRQDPGQGLRLIYYSQIVNDFQKGDIAEGYSVSREKKESFPLTVTSAQKNPTAFYLCASSIDPSGSSYNEQFFGPGTRLTVL.

The J gene is TRBJ1-5, the V gene TRBV30; TRBD1 matches 7 bases. The V and J ends lost 1 base and 7 bases, in that order; junction bases with no gene match: 7. The CDR3 runs to 14 residues. The germline gives CDR1 GTSNPN, CDR2 SVGIG (reference sequence). The CDR3 protein is CAWSGETGRQPQHF. CDR3 nucleotides: TGTGCCTGGAGTGGGGAGACAGGGAGGCAGCCCCAGCATTTT.

This clone was recorded only once. This chain links TRBV25-1 with TRBJ1-2; D unresolved. This CDR3 region has 11 residues. V was cut by 3 bases and J by 9 bases, with 8 bases left in between. Germline-derived CDR1 and CDR2 are MGHDK and SYGVNS. This CDR3 reads CASSESNRYTF. The CDR3 nucleotides read TGTGCCAGCAGTGAGAGCAATCGCTACACCTTC.

The V and J genes are TRBV15 and TRBJ1-3, with no clear D. Trimming shortened V by 0 bases and J by 8 bases, and 5 bases separated the two germline ends. CDR1 is LNHNV, CDR2 YYDKDF, per germline (reference sequence). The CDR3 spans 12 residues. The CDR3 nucleotides are TGTGCCACCAGCAGAGATTTATACACCATATATTTT. It translates to CATSRDLYTIYF.

The rearrangement joins TRBV29-1 to TRBJ2-3, with D possibly matching TRBD1 (5 bases). Trimming shortened V by 4 bases and J by 4 bases, and 6 bases separated the two germline ends. Germline assignment: CDR1 SQVTM and CDR2 ANQGSEA. This CDR3 comprises 11 residues. This chain's CDR3 is CSVGQPDTQYF. The CDR3 region has the DNA TGCAGCGTTGGACAGCCAGATACGCAGTATTTT.

This chain connects TRBV30 to TRBJ1-2; D is unresolved. V was trimmed by 6 bases and J by 5 bases, leaving 13 bases between them. CDR1 is GTSNPN, CDR2 SVGIG, per germline (reference sequence). The CDR3 is 12 amino acids. CDR3 sequence: CACRSPGYGYTF. The CDR3 DNA reads TGTGCCTGCCGTTCCCCGGGGTATGGCTACACCTTC.

The V call is TRBV9, the J call TRBJ1-1; D unresolved. The CDR3 is 13 amino acids. Trimming shortened V by 0 bases and J by 7 bases, and 10 bases separated the two germline ends. Germline lookup yields CDR1 SGDLS and CDR2 YYNGEE. The CDR3 nucleotides are TGTGCCAGCAGCGTAGCTTTTGGGAGTGAAGCTTTCTTT. It is translated as CASSVAFGSEAFF. Full variable domain (remainder filled in from reference TRBV9 and TRBJ1-1): DSGVTQTPKHLITATGQRVTLRCSPRSGDLSVYWYQQSLDQGLQFLIQYYNGEERAKGNILERFSAQQFPDLHSELNLSSLELGDSALYFCASSVAFGSEAFFGQGTRLTVV.

This clone was seen a single time. Written as DNA, the CDR3 is TGTGCCAGCAGTACTATAAGCTATGGCTACACCTTC. It yields the protein CASSTISYGYTF. J is TRBJ1-2 and V is TRBV28; unclear D gene. There are 12 residues in the CDR3. Per the germline V gene, CDR1 is MDHEN and CDR2 is SYDVKM. Trimming took off 5 bases at V and 4 bases at J, with 8 bases between the two ends.

This clone showed up just once. The gene calls are TRBV19 and TRBJ2-1; a weak D match, TRBD1 (6 bases). Germline V CDR1 and CDR2: LNHDA, SQIVND (reference sequence). Trimming shortened V by 6 bases and J by 9 bases, and 27 bases separated the two germline ends. This CDR3 comprises 17 residues. Here the CDR3 DNA reads TGTGCCAGTAGCCTGGGACATGGGCCACAATGGGTGCGTGAGCAGTTCTTC. Protein: CASSLGHGPQWVREQFF.

This chain links TRBV7-8 with TRBJ1-2; D possibly corresponds to TRBD1 (5 bases). Germline lookup yields CDR1 SGHVS and CDR2 FQNEAQ. The CDR3 is 14 amino acids. Trimming pared 3 bases from V and 3 bases from J, leaving 11 bases between. The CDR3 loop is CASSLTARDYGYTF. The DNA of the CDR3 is TGTGCCAGCAGCTTGACAGCCCGGGACTATGGCTACACCTTC. Variable domain in full (rest from reference TRBV7-8 and TRBJ1-2): GAGVSQSPRYKVAKRGQDVALRCDPISGHVSLFWYQQALGQGPEFLTYFQNEAQLDKSGLPSDRFFAERPEGSVSTLKIQRTQQEDSAVYLCASSLTARDYGYTFGSGTRLTVV.

This chain joins TRBV28 and TRBJ1-4; D is possibly TRBD1 (6 bases). V was shortened by 6 bases and J by 3 bases, with 17 bases between the two germline ends. Germline CDR1 reads MDHEN; CDR2 reads SYDVKM. This CDR3 is built from 16 residues. The CDR3 is CASSLWTAGPNEKLFF. CDR3 coding DNA: TGTGCCAGCAGCCTATGGACAGCCGGCCCTAATGAAAAACTGTTTTTT.

The chain joins TRBV5-5 to TRBJ1-2, with TRBD1 matching over 10 bases. Germline V gene lookup returns CDR1 SGHKS and CDR2 YYEKEE (reference sequence). Trimming at V came to 6 bases and at J to 4 bases, leaving 6 bases not matched to a gene. The CDR3 has 14 amino acids. In nucleotides, the CDR3 is TGTGCCAGCAACCGGGACAGGGGACCCTATGGCTACACCTTC. Translation gives CASNRDRGPYGYTF. Combining the CDR3 with reference TRBV5-5 and TRBJ1-2 gives the whole variable domain DAGVTQSPTHLIKTRGQQVTLRCSPISGHKSVSWYQQVLGQGPQFIFQYYEKEERGRGNFPDRFSARQFPNYSSELNVNALLLGDSALYLCASNRDRGPYGYTFGSGTRLTVV.

The chain joins TRBV5-5 to TRBJ1-5, with 8 bases fitting TRBD1. Trimming cost V 1 base and J 6 bases; bases outside gene matches: 6. This CDR3 region has 15 residues. CDR1 and CDR2 (germline): SGHKS, YYEKEE (reference sequence). CDR3 protein: CASSLLTGGFQPQHF. The CDR3 nucleotides read TGTGCCAGCAGCTTGTTAACAGGGGGTTTTCAGCCCCAGCATTTT.

This clone appeared once. The J gene is TRBJ2-7, the V gene TRBV5-1; a possible D gene is TRBD2 (5 bases). The CDR3 is made up of 14 amino acids. The V end was cut by 0 bases, the J end by 5 bases, with 12 bases between. Germline values: CDR1 SGHRS, CDR2 YFSETQ. The CDR3 sequence is CASSLGSGFDEQYF. The CDR3 nucleotides read TGCGCCAGCAGCTTGGGATCGGGGTTCGACGAGCAGTACTTC.

The genes are TRBV19 and TRBJ2-3; a weak D match, TRBD1 (5 bases). V was cut by 3 bases and J by 4 bases, with 5 bases left in between. The CDR3 spans 12 residues. Germline V gene data show CDR1 as LNHDA and CDR2 as SQIVND (reference sequence). The DNA of the CDR3 is TGTGCCAGTAGTATCAGGGCAGATACGCAGTATTTT. It yields the protein CASSIRADTQYF.

The chain combines TRBV10-3 with TRBJ1-2; a possible D gene is TRBD1 (6 bases). V dropped 3 bases and J dropped 8 bases, with 16 bases sitting between them. CDR1 ENHRY and CDR2 SYGVKD come from the germline V gene. This CDR3 has 14 amino acids. The CDR3 is CAISDRQASMGYTF. The CDR3 DNA reads as TGTGCCATCAGTGATAGACAGGCCTCCATGGGCTACACCTTC.

The chain uses TRBV6-1 and TRBJ1-1, with a tentative D call TRBD1 (6 bases). Trimming removed 3 bases from V and 4 bases from J, with 21 bases in between. Looked up from germline, CDR1 is MNHNS and CDR2 is SASEGT. This CDR3 comprises 17 residues. The CDR3 bases are TGTGCCAGCAGTGACCCCTCCGGACAGATATTTACCACTGAAGCTTTCTTT. The encoded protein is CASSDPSGQIFTTEAFF.

The CDR3 protein is CASSSDRGQNTEAFF. In nucleotides, the CDR3 is TGTGCCAGTAGTAGCGACAGGGGCCAGAACACTGAAGCTTTCTTT. The chain couples TRBV19 to TRBJ1-1, with 8 bases fitting TRBD1. This CDR3 has 15 residues. V was pared by 4 bases and J by 1 base, with 5 bases of the junction left unmatched. The V gene's germline CDR1 is LNHDA and CDR2 SQIVND (reference sequence).

DNA for the CDR3: TGTGCCAGCAGCCAAGATAGGGGGGAAAAACTGTTTTTT. Translating it yields CASSQDRGEKLFF. The chain carries TRBV4-2 and TRBJ1-4, with D possibly being TRBD1 (6 bases). CDR1 is LGHNA, CDR2 YNFKEQ, per germline. The CDR3 spans 13 residues. V lost 0 bases and J lost 8, with 7 bases in between.

This rearrangement joins TRBV19 to TRBJ2-1; TRBD2 aligns across 10 bases. The V gene end was trimmed by 4 bases and the J gene end by 1 base; junction bases not matched to a gene: 10. CDR1 LNHDA and CDR2 SQIVND come from the germline V gene (reference sequence). The CDR3 extends over 18 amino acids. DNA for the CDR3: TGTGCCAGTAGTAAGCCTGCTAGCGGGAGTGGATCCTACAATGAGCAGTTCTTC. Protein: CASSKPASGSGSYNEQFF.

The rearrangement uses TRBV10-3 and TRBJ2-7, with 8 bases matching TRBD2. This CDR3 contains 15 residues. Germline CDR1 is ENHRY and CDR2 is SYGVKD. Trimming took 2 bases from V and 1 from J; bases not matched to a gene: 4. CDR3 sequence (DNA): TGTGCCATCAGTGAGACTAGCGGCCTGTCCTACGAGCAGTACTTC. Its translation is CAISETSGLSYEQYF.

This clone came up a few times. The chain combines TRBV7-3 with TRBJ2-2; D may be TRBD1 (5 bases). This CDR3 comprises 16 residues. The germline V gene encodes CDR1 SGHTA and CDR2 FQGTGA. Trimming took 1 base from V and 4 from J, leaving 13 bases between them. CDR3 in amino acids: CASSLIPQGGTGELFF. In nucleotides, the CDR3 is TGTGCCAGCAGCTTAATCCCCCAGGGTGGCACCGGGGAGCTGTTTTTT.

J is TRBJ2-3 and V is TRBV3-1 (or the pseudogene TRBV3-2); TRBD2 matches 9 bases. V was pared by 4 bases and J by 2 bases, with 4 bases of the junction left unmatched. This CDR3 has 15 residues. The germline CDR1 and CDR2 sequences are LGHDT and YNNKEL (reference sequence). CDR3 DNA sequence: TGTGCCAGCAGCCTGACTAGCGGCTTCACAGATACGCAGTATTTT. Residues: CASSLTSGFTDTQYF.

The genes are TRBV15 and TRBJ1-1, with D maybe TRBD1 (5 bases). V was pared by 0 bases and J by 6 bases, with 17 bases between. CDR1 is LNHNV, CDR2 YYDKDF, per germline (reference sequence). The CDR3 has 16 residues. CDR3 coding DNA: TGTGCCACCAGCAGAGATTTTGGGGCAGATGGGGCTGAAGCTTTCTTT. Protein: CATSRDFGADGAEAFF.

The chain links TRBV5-4 to TRBJ2-1; 7 positions match TRBD1. Trimming removed 7 bases from V and 8 bases from J; junction bases left unmatched: 12. The CDR3 extends over 14 amino acids. The V gene's germline CDR1 is SGHNT and CDR2 YYREEE (reference sequence). For the CDR3, the DNA is TGTGCCAGCCATCCCCTGACAGGGTGGCATGAGCAGTTCTTC. Encoded protein: CASHPLTGWHEQFF. The full variable domain, completed using reference TRBV5-4 and TRBJ2-1, is ETGVTQSPTHLIKTRGQQVTLRCSSQSGHNTVSWYQQALGQGPQFIFQYYREEENGRGNFPPRFSGLQFPNYSSELNVNALELDDSALYLCASHPLTGWHEQFFGPGTRLTVL.

This rearrangement joins TRBV3-1 (or the pseudogene TRBV3-2) to TRBJ2-7; maybe TRBD1 (5 bases). V gave up 1 base and J gave up 3 bases, with 7 bases separating them. This CDR3 spans 13 amino acids. Germline CDR1 is LGHDT and CDR2 is YNNKEL (reference sequence). CDR3 nucleotides: TGTGCCAGCAGCCAAGCAAGGGGCTACGAGCAGTACTTC. Amino acid sequence: CASSQARGYEQYF.